This T cell receptor beta chain was identified in a study of blood T cell repertoires in COVID-19. As for the study in general: The study drew acute and convalescent COVID-19 samples from the United States, Italy and Spain.

The V end lost 5 bases, the J end lost 8 bases, and 18 bases lay between the germline ends. Germline V gene lookup returns CDR1 SQVTM and CDR2 ANQGSEA. The CDR3 has 13 residues. Assay: immunoSEQ multiplex PCR; the TCRdb copy retains only in-frame clones and omits some. This table holds over 75,000 clones, roughly four fifths found once. This clone was found a few times. The sample was peripheral blood. The sequence came from a man between 65 and 85 years old with acute or convalescent COVID-19. The gene calls are TRBV29-1 and TRBJ1-2; maybe TRBD1 (6 bases). The CDR3 protein is CSVSLAGVEGYTF. CDR3 in DNA: TGCAGCGTTTCATTGGCAGGGGTCGAGGGCTACACCTTC.